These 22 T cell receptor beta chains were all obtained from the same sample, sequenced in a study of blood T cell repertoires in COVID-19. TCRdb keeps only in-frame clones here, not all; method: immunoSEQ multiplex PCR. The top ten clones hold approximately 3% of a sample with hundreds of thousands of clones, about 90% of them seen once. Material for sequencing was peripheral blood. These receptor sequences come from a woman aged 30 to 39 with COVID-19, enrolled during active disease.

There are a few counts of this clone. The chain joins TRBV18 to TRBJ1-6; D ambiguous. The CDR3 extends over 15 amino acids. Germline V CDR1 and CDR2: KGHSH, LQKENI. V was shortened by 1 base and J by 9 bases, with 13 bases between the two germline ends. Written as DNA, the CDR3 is TGTGCCAGCTCACCACTCGATGACCCGGGTTCACCCCTCCACTTT. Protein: CASSPLDDPGSPLHF.

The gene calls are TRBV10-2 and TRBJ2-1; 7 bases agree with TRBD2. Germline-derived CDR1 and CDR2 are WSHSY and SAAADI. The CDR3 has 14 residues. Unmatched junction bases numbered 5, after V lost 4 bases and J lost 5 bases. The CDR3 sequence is CASSGLAEDNEQFF. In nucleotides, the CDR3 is TGCGCCAGCAGTGGACTAGCAGAAGACAATGAGCAGTTCTTC.

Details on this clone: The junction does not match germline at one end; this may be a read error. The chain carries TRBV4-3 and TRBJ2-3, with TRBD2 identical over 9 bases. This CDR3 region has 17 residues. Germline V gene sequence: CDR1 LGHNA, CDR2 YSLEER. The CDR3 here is CASSQGLAGDPTDTQYF. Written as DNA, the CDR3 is TGCGCCAGCAGTCAAGGATTAGCGGGGGACCCCACAGATACGCAGTATTTT.

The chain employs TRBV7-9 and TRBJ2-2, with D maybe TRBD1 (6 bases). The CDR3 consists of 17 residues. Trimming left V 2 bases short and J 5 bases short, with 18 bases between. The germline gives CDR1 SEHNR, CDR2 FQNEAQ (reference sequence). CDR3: CASSLYPPSRGTGELFF. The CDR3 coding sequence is TGTGCCAGCAGCTTATACCCTCCGAGCAGGGGAACCGGGGAGCTGTTTTTT.

The CDR3 loop reads CATSGLDTTYEQYV. Written as DNA, the CDR3 is TGTGCCACCAGCGGTCTGGACACGACCTACGAGCAGTACGTC. This rearrangement joins TRBV15 to TRBJ2-7; the D gene is possibly TRBD1 (5 bases). The ends were cut back, 5 bases at V and 2 bases at J, with 13 bases in the middle. Germline assignment: CDR1 LNHNV and CDR2 YYDKDF (reference sequence). CDR3 size: 14 residues.

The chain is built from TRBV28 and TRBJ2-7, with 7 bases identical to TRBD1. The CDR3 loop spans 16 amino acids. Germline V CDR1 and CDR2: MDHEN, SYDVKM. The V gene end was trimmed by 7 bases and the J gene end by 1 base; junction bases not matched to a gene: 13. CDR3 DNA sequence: TGTGCCAGCAACCCCACAGGGGACATAAATTCCTACGAGCAGTACTTC. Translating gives CASNPTGDINSYEQYF.

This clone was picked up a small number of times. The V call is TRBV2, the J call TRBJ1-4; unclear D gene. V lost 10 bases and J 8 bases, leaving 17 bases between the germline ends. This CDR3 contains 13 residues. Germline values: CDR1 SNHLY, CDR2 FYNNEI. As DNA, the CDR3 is TGTGCCAACGAGGGAGTAGGGAGCGAAAAACTGTTTTTT. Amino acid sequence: CANEGVGSEKLFF.

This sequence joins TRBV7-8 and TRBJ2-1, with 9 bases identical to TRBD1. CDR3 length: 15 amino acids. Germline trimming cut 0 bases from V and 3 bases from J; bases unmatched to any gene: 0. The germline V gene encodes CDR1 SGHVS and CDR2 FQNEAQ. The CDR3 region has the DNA TGTGCCAGCAGCTTAGCGACAGGGGGCTACAATGAGCAGTTCTTC. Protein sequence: CASSLATGGYNEQFF.

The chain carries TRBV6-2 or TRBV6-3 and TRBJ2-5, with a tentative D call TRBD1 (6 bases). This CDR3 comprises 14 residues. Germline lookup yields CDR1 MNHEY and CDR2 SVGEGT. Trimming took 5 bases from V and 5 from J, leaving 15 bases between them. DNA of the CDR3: TGTGCCAGCAGTGGACCAGGGGTTGTGGAGACCCAGTACTTC. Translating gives CASSGPGVVETQYF.

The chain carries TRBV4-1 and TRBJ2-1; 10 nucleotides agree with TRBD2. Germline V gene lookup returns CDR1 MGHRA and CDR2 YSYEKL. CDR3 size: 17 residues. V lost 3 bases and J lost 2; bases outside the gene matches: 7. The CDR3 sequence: CASSHGLAAETYNEQFF. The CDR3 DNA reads TGCGCCAGCAGCCACGGACTAGCGGCCGAGACCTACAATGAGCAGTTCTTC.

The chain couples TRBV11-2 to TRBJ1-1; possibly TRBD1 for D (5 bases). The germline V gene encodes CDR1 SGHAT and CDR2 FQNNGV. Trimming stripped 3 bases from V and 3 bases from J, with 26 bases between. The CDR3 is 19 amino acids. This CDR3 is CASSFRVGDRVLRDTEAFF. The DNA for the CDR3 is TGTGCCAGCAGCTTTCGGGTCGGCGACAGAGTACTTCGGGACACTGAAGCTTTCTTT.

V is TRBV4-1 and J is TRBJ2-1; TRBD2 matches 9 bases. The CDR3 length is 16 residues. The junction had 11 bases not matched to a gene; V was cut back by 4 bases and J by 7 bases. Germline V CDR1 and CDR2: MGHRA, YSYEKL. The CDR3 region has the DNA TGCGCCAGCAGCCGGATCCGCGGGGGGGCGGGGAATGAGCAGTTCTTC. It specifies CASSRIRGGAGNEQFF.

The CDR3 protein is CASSLARGQGNSPLHF. The CDR3 region has the DNA TGTGCCAGCAGCTTAGCGCGGGGACAGGGGAATTCACCCCTCCACTTT. V gene TRBV7-6 combines with J gene TRBJ1-6; 10 positions match TRBD1. The V gene end was trimmed by 0 bases and the J gene end by 7 bases; junction bases not matched to a gene: 3. The germline CDR1 and CDR2 sequences are SGHVS and FNYEAQ. The CDR3 sequence is 16 residues long.

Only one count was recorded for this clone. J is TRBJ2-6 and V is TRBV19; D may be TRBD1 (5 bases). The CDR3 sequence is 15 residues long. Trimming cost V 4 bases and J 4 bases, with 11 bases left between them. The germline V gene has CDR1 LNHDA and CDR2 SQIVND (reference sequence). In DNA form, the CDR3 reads TGTGCCAGTAGTAAGTCAGGGTCCGGGGCCAACGTCCTGACTTTC. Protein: CASSKSGSGANVLTF.

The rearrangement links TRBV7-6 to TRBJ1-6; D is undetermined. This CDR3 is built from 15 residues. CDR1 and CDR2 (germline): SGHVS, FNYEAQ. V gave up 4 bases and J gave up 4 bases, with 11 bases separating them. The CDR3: CASSSAAGYNSPLHF. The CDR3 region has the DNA TGTGCCAGCAGCTCGGCGGCGGGGTATAATTCACCCCTCCACTTT.

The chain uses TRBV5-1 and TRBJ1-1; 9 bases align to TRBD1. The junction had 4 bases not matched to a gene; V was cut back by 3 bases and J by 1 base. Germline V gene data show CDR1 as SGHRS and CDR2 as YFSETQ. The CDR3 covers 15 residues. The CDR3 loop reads CASSYRDRANTEAFF. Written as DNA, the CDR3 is TGCGCCAGCAGCTACAGGGACAGGGCGAACACTGAAGCTTTCTTT. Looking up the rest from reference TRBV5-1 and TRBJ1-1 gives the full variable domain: KAGVTQTPRYLIKTRGQQVTLSCSPISGHRSVSWYQQTPGQGLQFLFEYFSETQRNKGNFPGRFSGRQFSNSRSEMNVSTLELGDSALYLCASSYRDRANTEAFFGQGTRLTVV.

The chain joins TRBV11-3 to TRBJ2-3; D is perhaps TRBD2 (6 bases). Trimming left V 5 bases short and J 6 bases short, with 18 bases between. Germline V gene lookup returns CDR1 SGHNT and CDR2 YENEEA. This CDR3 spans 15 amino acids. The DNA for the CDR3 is TGTGCCAGCAGCCTCTTACGGGAGATTTCTGATACGCAGTATTTT. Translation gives CASSLLREISDTQYF.

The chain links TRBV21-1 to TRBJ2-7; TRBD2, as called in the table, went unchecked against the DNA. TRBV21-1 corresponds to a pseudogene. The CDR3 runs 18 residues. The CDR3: CASSKEASGRTSSYEQYV. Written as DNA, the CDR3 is TGTGCCAGCAGCAAAGAGGCTAGCGGGAGAACTAGCTCCTACGAGCAGTACGTC.

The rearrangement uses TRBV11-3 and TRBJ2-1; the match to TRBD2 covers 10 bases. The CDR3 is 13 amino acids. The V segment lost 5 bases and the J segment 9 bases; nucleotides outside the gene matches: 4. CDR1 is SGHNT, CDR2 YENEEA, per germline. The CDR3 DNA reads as TGTGCCAGCAGCGTGAGCGGGGGGGGTGAGCAGTTCTTC. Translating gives CASSVSGGGEQFF.

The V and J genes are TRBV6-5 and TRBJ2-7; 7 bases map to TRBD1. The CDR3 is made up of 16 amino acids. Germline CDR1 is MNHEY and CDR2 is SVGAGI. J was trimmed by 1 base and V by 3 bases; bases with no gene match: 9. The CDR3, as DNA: TGTGCCAGCAGTTATAAGCCAGACAGGGATTCCTACGAGCAGTACTTC. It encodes CASSYKPDRDSYEQYF.

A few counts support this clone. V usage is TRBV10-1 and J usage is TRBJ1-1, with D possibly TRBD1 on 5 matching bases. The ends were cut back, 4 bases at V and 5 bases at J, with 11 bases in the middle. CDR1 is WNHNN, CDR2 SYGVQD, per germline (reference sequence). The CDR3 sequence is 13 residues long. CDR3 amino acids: CASSGGVLTEAFF. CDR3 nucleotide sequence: TGCGCCAGCAGTGGGGGGGTCCTGACTGAAGCTTTCTTT.

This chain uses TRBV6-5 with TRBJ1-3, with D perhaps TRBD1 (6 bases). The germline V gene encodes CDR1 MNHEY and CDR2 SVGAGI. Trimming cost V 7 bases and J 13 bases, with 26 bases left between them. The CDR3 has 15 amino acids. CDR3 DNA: TGTGCCAGCAAGGTCATCCCCATTGATACAGGGCGAATATATTTT. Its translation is CASKVIPIDTGRIYF.